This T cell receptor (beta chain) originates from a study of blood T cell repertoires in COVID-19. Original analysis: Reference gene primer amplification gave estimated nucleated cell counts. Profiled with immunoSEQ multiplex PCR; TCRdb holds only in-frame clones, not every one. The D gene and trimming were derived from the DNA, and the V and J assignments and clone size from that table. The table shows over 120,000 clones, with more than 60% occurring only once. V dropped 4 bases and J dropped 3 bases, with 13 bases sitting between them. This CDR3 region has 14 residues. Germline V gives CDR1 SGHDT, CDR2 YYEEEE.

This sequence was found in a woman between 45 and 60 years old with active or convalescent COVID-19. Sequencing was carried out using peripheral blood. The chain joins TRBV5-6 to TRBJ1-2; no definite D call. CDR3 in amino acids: CASSPVGEDYGYTF. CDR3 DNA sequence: TGTGCCAGCAGCCCGGTCGGGGAAGACTATGGCTACACCTTC.